A selection of T cell receptor beta chains follows, all from one sample in a study of early stage breast cancer tumors. TCRdb's copy holds only in-frame clones and misses some; the assay was immunoSEQ multiplex PCR. The sample shows about 28,000 clones, 80% of them seen only once. What was sequenced was blood. Receptors were obtained from a person aged 55 to 69 with breast cancer. Both conserved end residues are part of each CDR3. The D gene is left open where the match is weak. Some rows mark clone size as missing; the rest say once, few, many or name a class of expanded clone.

d_call,clone_size,j_call,v_call,cdr3_aa,cdr3_nt
NA,NA,TRBJ1-5,TRBV7-2,CASSPSGGNQPQHF,TGTGCCAGCAGCCCTTCAGGGGGCAATCAGCCCCAGCATTTT
NA,NA,TRBJ2-7,TRBV5-6,CASSSRGAYEQYF,TGTGCCAGCAGCTCCCGCGGAGCCTACGAGCAGTACTTC
TRBD1,NA,TRBJ1-2,TRBV27,CASSLSGTGGDYGYTF,TGTGCCAGCAGTTTATCAGGGACAGGGGGCGACTATGGCTACACCTTC
NA,NA,TRBJ2-3,TRBV5-1,CASSLGGGSTDTQYF,TGCGCCAGCAGCTTGGGGGGAGGATCCACAGATACGCAGTATTTT
NA,NA,TRBJ2-7,TRBV19,CASSTSGPAYEQYF,TGTGCCAGTAGTACCAGCGGGCCCGCCTACGAGCAGTACTTC
TRBD2,NA,TRBJ2-7,TRBV5-1,CASSLAGTSWEQYF,TGCGCCAGCAGCTTGGCCGGGACTAGCTGGGAGCAGTACTTC
TRBD1,NA,TRBJ1-2,TRBV30,CAWRADRDTNYGYTF,TGTGCCTGGAGAGCAGACAGGGATACTAACTATGGCTACACCTTC
TRBD2,NA,TRBJ2-3,TRBV7-9,CASSSGGTDTQYF,TGTGCCAGCAGCTCGGGGGGAACAGATACGCAGTATTTT
TRBD2,NA,TRBJ2-3,TRBV11-3,CASSLAAGGATDTQYF,TGTGCCAGCAGCCTAGCAGCGGGGGGTGCGACAGATACGCAGTATTTT
NA,NA,TRBJ2-7,TRBV11-3,CASSYTLKRCAYEQYF,TGTGCCAGCAGCTATACTTTGAAGCGGTGCGCCTACGAGCAGTACTTC
NA,NA,TRBJ1-2,TRBV5-4,CASSLAGLFNYGYTF,TGTGCCAGCAGCTTGGCGGGACTCTTTAACTATGGCTACACCTTC
TRBD1,NA,TRBJ1-2,TRBV30,CAWSTRDRGGYTF,TGTGCCTGGAGTACGCGGGACAGGGGTGGCTACACCTTC
NA,NA,TRBJ1-1,TRBV6-5,CASSYVGRGTEAFF,TGTGCCAGCAGTTACGTCGGCAGGGGCACTGAAGCTTTCTTT
NA,few,TRBJ1-5,TRBV7-2,CASSLASSLSNQPQHF,TGTGCCAGCAGCTTAGCATCCAGTCTTAGCAATCAGCCCCAGCATTTT
NA,NA,TRBJ2-5,TRBV5-1,CASSLGSQQETQYF,TGCGCCAGCAGCTTGGGGTCACAACAAGAGACCCAGTACTTC
TRBD1,NA,TRBJ1-1,TRBV6-6,CASSYEPTGGTEAFF,TGTGCCAGCAGTTACGAACCGACAGGGGGTACTGAAGCTTTCTTT
TRBD2,NA,TRBJ2-7,TRBV27,CASSLGLAGYSYEQYF,TGTGCCAGCAGTTTAGGGCTAGCGGGATATTCCTACGAGCAGTACTTC
NA,NA,TRBJ2-1,TRBV30,CAWSVRPSSYNEQFF,TGTGCCTGGAGTGTACGTCCGAGCTCCTACAATGAGCAGTTCTTC
TRBD1,NA,TRBJ2-3,TRBV29-1,CSVGKDRVAHTQYF,TGCAGCGTTGGGAAGGACAGGGTAGCCCATACGCAGTATTTT
NA,NA,TRBJ2-7,TRBV5-6,CASSSQGYEQYF,TGTGCCAGCAGCTCACAGGGCTACGAGCAGTACTTC
TRBD2,few,TRBJ2-1,TRBV7-9,CASSLEGGPNNEQFF,TGTGCCAGCAGCTTAGAGGGAGGGCCCAACAATGAGCAGTTCTTC
NA,NA,TRBJ2-5,TRBV5-1,CASYRVSPLETQYF,TGCGCCAGCTACAGGGTATCCCCCTTAGAGACCCAGTACTTC
TRBD1,NA,TRBJ2-7,TRBV19,CASSTHDRGSSYEQYF,TGTGCCAGTAGTACCCATGACAGGGGGAGCTCCTACGAGCAGTACTTC
NA,NA,TRBJ2-5,TRBV29-1,CSVGGRLQETQYF,TGCAGCGTTGGTGGAAGACTCCAAGAGACCCAGTACTTC
TRBD1,few,TRBJ1-2,TRBV7-8,CASSRQGHGYTF,TGTGCCAGCAGCCGACAGGGGCATGGCTACACCTTC
NA,NA,TRBJ2-2,TRBV7-2,CASSSTTSSGELFF,TGTGCCAGCAGCTCGACGACTTCTTCGGGGGAGCTGTTTTTT
TRBD2,medium-sized,TRBJ2-7,TRBV7-7,CASSLEKAGGPSGKQYF,TGTGCCAGCAGCTTAGAAAAAGCGGGAGGCCCTTCGGGGAAGCAGTACTTC
TRBD1,NA,TRBJ2-7,TRBV30,CAWTRTGSYYEQYF,TGTGCCTGGACCCGGACAGGGAGTTACTACGAGCAGTACTTC
NA,NA,TRBJ2-5,TRBV5-8,CASSFRETQYF,TGTGCCAGCAGCTTTCGAGAGACCCAGTACTTC
TRBD1,NA,TRBJ1-1,TRBV7-2,CASSLDGGTASTEAFF,TGTGCCAGCAGCTTAGATGGCGGGACAGCCTCCACTGAAGCTTTCTTT
TRBD1,few,TRBJ1-5,TRBV6-5,CASRRTGRNQPQHF,TGTGCCAGCAGGCGGACAGGGAGAAATCAGCCCCAGCATTTT
TRBD1,NA,TRBJ1-2,TRBV6-5,CASSFPLDRGYGYTF,TGTGCCAGCAGCTTCCCCCTTGACAGGGGATATGGCTACACCTTC
NA,NA,TRBJ1-1,TRBV5-4,CASSPGTLNTEAFF,TGTGCCAGCAGCCCCGGGACACTGAACACTGAAGCTTTCTTT
NA,NA,TRBJ2-3,TRBV29-1,CSVDDSFTDTQYF,TGCAGCGTTGATGACAGCTTCACAGATACGCAGTATTTT
NA,NA,TRBJ1-4,TRBV30,CAWSSKTATNEKLFF,TGTGCCTGGAGTTCAAAGACAGCAACTAATGAAAAACTGTTTTTT
NA,few,TRBJ2-3,TRBV6-5,CASSSVALTSTDTQYF,TGTGCCAGCAGTTCGGTCGCTCTAACTAGCACAGATACGCAGTATTTT
NA,NA,TRBJ2-5,TRBV12-5,CASGLSAAKTQYF,TGTGCTAGTGGTTTGTCAGCGGCGAAGACCCAGTACTTC
TRBD1,NA,TRBJ1-2,TRBV27,CASSFKVQGAHSGYGYTF,TGTGCCAGCAGTTTCAAGGTGCAGGGGGCCCATTCAGGCTATGGCTACACCTTC
NA,NA,TRBJ1-5,TRBV7-2,CASSFTQGGNQPQHF,TGTGCCAGCAGCTTTACACAGGGAGGCAATCAGCCCCAGCATTTT
NA,NA,TRBJ1-2,TRBV5-4,CASSQEEVSVYGYTF,TGTGCCAGCAGCCAAGAGGAGGTCTCGGTGTACGGCTACACCTTC
TRBD2,NA,TRBJ2-1,TRBV5-6,CASSLRGGVNEQFF,TGTGCCAGCAGCTTGCGGGGAGGGGTAAACGAGCAGTTCTTC
NA,NA,TRBJ1-5,TRBV12-5,CASGSDSNQPQHF,TGTGCTAGTGGTTCAGATAGCAATCAGCCCCAGCATTTT
NA,few,TRBJ2-1,TRBV5-4,CASSLGGSYYNEQFF,TGTGCCAGCAGCTTAGGAGGGAGTTACTACAATGAGCAGTTCTTC
NA,NA,TRBJ2-7,TRBV18,CASSPMGPGEQYF,TGTGCCAGCTCACCAATGGGCCCGGGGGAGCAGTACTTC
TRBD2,NA,TRBJ2-1,TRBV19,CASSIDGLRGLAGGWGEQFF,TGTGCCAGTAGTATAGATGGTTTGAGAGGACTAGCGGGAGGGTGGGGTGAGCAGTTCTTC
NA,NA,TRBJ1-2,TRBV5-4,CASSASGGAGYGYTF,TGTGCCAGCAGTGCATCGGGGGGGGCTGGCTATGGCTACACCTTC
NA,NA,TRBJ2-5,TRBV30,CAWSVTGSRETQYF,TGTGCCTGGAGTGTTACAGGGTCTAGGGAGACCCAGTACTTC
TRBD2,NA,TRBJ2-1,TRBV10-3,CAIRARTSGSFNEQFF,TGTGCCATCAGAGCCCGGACTAGCGGGAGCTTCAATGAGCAGTTCTTC
NA,NA,TRBJ1-5,TRBV9,CASSVADQNQPQHF,TGTGCCAGCAGCGTAGCAGATCAGAATCAGCCCCAGCATTTT
NA,few,TRBJ2-7,TRBV7-6,CASSPGAVYEQYF,TGTGCCAGCAGCCCCGGCGCGGTTTACGAGCAGTACTTC
TRBD1,NA,TRBJ1-2,TRBV9,CASSVAWTGGGHGYTF,TGTGCCAGCAGCGTAGCCTGGACAGGGGGCGGCCATGGCTACACCTTC